The 2 T cell receptor beta chains below come from one sample, sequenced in a study of T cell repertoires in cytomegalovirus infection. TCRdb used MiXCR to reprocess the reads, holding one entry per CDR3 protein. This sample carries a few hundred thousand distinct CDR3 sequences, more than 8% of them seen once, and the ten largest clones take 3.5% to 4.5%. Input material: PBMCs. These receptors were collected from a human donor in good health (CMV status not recorded). Some clones in this sample may be carry-over from other donors' samples.

This clonotype was observed a few times. This chain links TRBV7-2 with TRBJ1-1; maybe TRBD1 (6 bases). This CDR3 has 13 residues. Looked up from germline, CDR1 is SGHTA and CDR2 is FQGNSA. Trimming cost V 1 base and J 8 bases, with 11 bases left between them. The CDR3 sequence is CASSLEGVREAFF. The CDR3 nucleotides read TGTGCCAGCAGCTTAGAGGGGGTCCGCGAAGCTTTCTTT.

The V and J genes are TRBV4-1 and TRBJ2-7, with D maybe TRBD1 (6 bases). Between the trimmed V and J ends, which lost 2 bases and 2 bases, there was a span of 13 bases. Germline values: CDR1 MGHRA, CDR2 YSYEKL. The CDR3 is 15 amino acids. The CDR3 reads CASSQQGIGPYEQYF. The CDR3 region has the DNA TGCGCCAGCAGCCAACAGGGGATTGGGCCCTACGAGCAGTACTTC.